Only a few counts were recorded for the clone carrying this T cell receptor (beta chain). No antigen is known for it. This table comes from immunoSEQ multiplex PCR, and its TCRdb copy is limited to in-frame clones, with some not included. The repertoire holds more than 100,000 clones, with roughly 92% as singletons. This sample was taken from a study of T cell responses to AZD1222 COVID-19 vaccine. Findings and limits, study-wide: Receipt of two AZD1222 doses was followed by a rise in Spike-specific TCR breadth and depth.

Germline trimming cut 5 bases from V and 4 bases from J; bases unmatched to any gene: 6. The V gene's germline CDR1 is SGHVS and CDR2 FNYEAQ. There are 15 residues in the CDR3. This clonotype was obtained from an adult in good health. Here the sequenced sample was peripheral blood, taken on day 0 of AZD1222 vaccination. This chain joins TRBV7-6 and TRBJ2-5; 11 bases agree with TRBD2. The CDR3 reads CASSPLAGEGETQYF. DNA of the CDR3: TGTGCCAGCAGCCCACTAGCGGGGGAAGGAGAGACCCAGTACTTC.